The subject of this entry is one T cell receptor (beta chain). This sample was included in a study of blood T cells in healthy people across ages. Germline CDR1 reads SGDLS; CDR2 reads YYNGEE. The CDR3 is 15 residues long. Trimming stripped 0 bases from V and 0 bases from J, with 10 bases between. Then a second PCR, running about 7 to 11 cycles, was carried out with a sample-barcoded 5' primer and a J-beta primer mix. TCRdb reprocessed the 5' RACE reads via MiXCR and lists one record per CDR3 protein. The sample records some 800,000 distinct CDR3 sequences, 40% to 50% being singletons. The chain combines TRBV9 with TRBJ2-7; D gene ambiguous. Specimen: blood. The source of this sequence is a man in his 60s in good health. In nucleotides, the CDR3 is TGTGCCAGCAGCGTAGATCTATACAGCTCCTACGAGCAGTACTTC. Its translation is CASSVDLYSSYEQYF. Based on the CDR3 plus reference TRBV9 and TRBJ2-7, the full variable domain is DSGVTQTPKHLITATGQRVTLRCSPRSGDLSVYWYQQSLDQGLQFLIQYYNGEERAKGNILERFSAQQFPDLHSELNLSSLELGDSALYFCASSVDLYSSYEQYFGPGTRLTVT.